Shown below are 17 T cell receptor beta chains from a single sample sequenced in a study of blood T cell repertoires in COVID-19. Clones were sequenced by immunoSEQ multiplex PCR, and TCRdb holds only the in-frame ones, with some missing. The sample has some 99,000 clones, approximately 82% seen once; the top ten hold 7.9%. Sequenced input: peripheral blood. Receptor source: a woman older than 75 with active or convalescent COVID-19.

This chain connects TRBV20-1 to TRBJ2-1; TRBD2 matches at 7 bases. Germline CDR1 reads DFQATT; CDR2 reads SNEGSKA (reference sequence). The CDR3 spans 14 residues. Losses at the gene ends were 3 bases for V and 9 bases for J; bases not matched to a gene: 11. The CDR3 DNA is TGCAGTGCTAGTAGTGGACTAGTACAAGGTGAGCAGTTCTTC. It codes for CSASSGLVQGEQFF.

The chain employs TRBV4-1 and TRBJ2-3, with TRBD2 matching over 7 bases. This CDR3 is 17 amino acids long. With 1 base clipped from V and 6 bases from J, the junction kept 13 bases outside the gene matches. The germline V gene encodes CDR1 MGHRA and CDR2 YSYEKL. Written as DNA, the CDR3 is TGCGCCAGCAGCCAAGGTTTGGGAGGGAAACTTTCGGATACGCAGTATTTT. The encoded protein is CASSQGLGGKLSDTQYF.

This rearrangement joins TRBV3-1 (or the pseudogene TRBV3-2) to TRBJ1-2, with TRBD1 as a possible D gene (6 bases). Germline V gene sequence: CDR1 LGHDT, CDR2 YNNKEL (reference sequence). V dropped 0 bases and J dropped 4 bases, with 15 bases sitting between them. The CDR3 has 16 amino acids. DNA of the CDR3: TGTGCCAGCAGCCAAGATACCGTACAGGGTAGCTATGGCTACACCTTC. Translation: CASSQDTVQGSYGYTF.

The chain joins TRBV7-2 to TRBJ2-7; tentatively, D is TRBD2 (7 bases). The ends were cut back, 5 bases at V and 7 bases at J, with 15 bases in the middle. The length of the CDR3 is 13 residues. Germline V gives CDR1 SGHTA, CDR2 FQGNSA. The CDR3 here is CASSAAGRGEQYF. The CDR3 DNA sequence: TGTGCCAGCAGCGCAGCGGGAAGGGGGGAGCAGTACTTC.

The chain employs TRBV18 and TRBJ1-2, with 7 bases that match TRBD1. Germline CDR1 is KGHSH and CDR2 is LQKENI. This CDR3 spans 16 amino acids. V dropped 1 base and J dropped 1; count of bases not matched to a gene: 6. CDR3 nucleotide sequence: TGTGCCAGCTCACCACAGACAGGGAGCCTTAACTATGGCTACACCTTC. Its protein is CASSPQTGSLNYGYTF.

This chain links TRBV19 with TRBJ2-1; 14 bases are a match to TRBD2. The CDR3 has 17 residues. After removal of 3 bases from V and 7 bases from J, the junction contained 8 bases not matched to a gene. CDR1 is LNHDA and CDR2 is SQIVND in the germline V gene (reference sequence). CDR3 sequence (DNA): TGTGCCAGTAGTATCCGCCTGACTAGCGGGAGGGGGAATGAGCAGTTCTTC. This encodes CASSIRLTSGRGNEQFF.

The chain uses TRBV6-5 and TRBJ1-1; TRBD1 matches at 9 bases. With 0 bases clipped from V and 5 bases from J, the junction kept 7 bases outside the gene matches. CDR3 length: 16 amino acids. Germline V gene sequence: CDR1 MNHEY, CDR2 SVGAGI. The CDR3 is CASSYSVGQGWTEAFF. CDR3 bases: TGTGCCAGCAGTTACTCGGTCGGACAGGGGTGGACTGAAGCTTTCTTT.

This clone showed up just once. This chain connects TRBV11-1 to TRBJ1-6; D not certain. CDR1 SGHAT and CDR2 FQDESV come from the germline V gene (reference sequence). The CDR3 spans 15 residues. V was clipped by 5 bases and J by 10 bases, with 18 bases between them. CDR3 DNA sequence: TGTGCCAGCAGCAAAAAGGCGGGAAACGAATCACCCCTCCACTTT. Translation: CASSKKAGNESPLHF.

The chain recombines TRBV24-1 with TRBJ2-1; 14 bases line up with TRBD2. With 5 bases clipped from V and 7 bases from J, the junction kept 6 bases outside the gene matches. CDR3 length equals 16 residues. Germline V CDR1 and CDR2: KGHDR, SFDVKD. The chain's CDR3 is CATSGGLAGGLNEQFF. The CDR3 coding sequence is TGTGCCACCAGTGGCGGACTAGCGGGAGGTTTGAATGAGCAGTTCTTC.

This clone was picked up a small number of times. This rearrangement joins TRBV28 to TRBJ2-1, with 8 bases aligning to TRBD2. This CDR3 has 14 residues. Germline CDR1 reads MDHEN; CDR2 reads SYDVKM. Trimming cost V 5 bases and J 7 bases; bases outside gene matches: 7. CDR3 protein: CASSESGRENEQFF. The CDR3 nucleotides are TGTGCCAGCAGTGAGAGCGGGAGAGAAAATGAGCAGTTCTTC.

V is TRBV7-9 and J is TRBJ1-4, with D maybe TRBD1 (6 bases). The germline V gene has CDR1 SEHNR and CDR2 FQNEAQ (reference sequence). The CDR3 spans 14 residues. V was cut by 5 bases and J by 7 bases, with 14 bases left in between. Here the CDR3 DNA reads TGTGCCAGCAGCCCTACAGGGCGCGGTGAAAAACTGTTTTTT. This translates into CASSPTGRGEKLFF.

The chain carries TRBV27 and TRBJ2-7, with TRBD2 matching over 9 bases. Germline CDR1 is MNHEY and CDR2 is SMNVEV (reference sequence). The CDR3 is 13 amino acids. Trimming cost V 7 bases and J 6 bases; bases outside gene matches: 7. The CDR3: CASTLAGTGEQYF. CDR3 bases: TGTGCCAGCACCCTAGCGGGAACTGGCGAGCAGTACTTC.

This clone is termed medium-sized. Different DNA sequences within this sample yield the same CDR3. This chain uses TRBV5-4 with TRBJ2-7; the D gene is possibly TRBD1 (6 bases). The V gene's germline CDR1 is SGHNT and CDR2 YYREEE (reference sequence). This CDR3 region has 14 residues. The V and J ends lost 4 bases and 3 bases respectively, with 14 bases between them. The CDR3 nucleotides read TGTGCCAGCAGCCTACAGGGTTCAGACTACGAGCAGTACTTC. Translation gives CASSLQGSDYEQYF.

The chain links TRBV5-1 to TRBJ2-5; 13 bases line up with TRBD2. J lost 5 bases, V lost 4 bases, and 8 bases had no gene match. Germline V lookup: CDR1 SGHRS, CDR2 YFSETQ. The CDR3 has 16 amino acids. The CDR3 nucleotides are TGCGCCAGCAGCCTAGGCGGGACTAGCGGGATCGAGACCCAGTACTTC. Its protein is CASSLGGTSGIETQYF.

The DNA of the CDR3 is TGTGCCAGCAGATACGGACAGTCGATCAATTCACCCCTCCACTTT. This translates into CASRYGQSINSPLHF. The gene calls are TRBV6-5 and TRBJ1-6; perhaps TRBD1 as D (6 bases). CDR3 length: 15 amino acids. The germline V and J ends were trimmed by 6 bases and 7 bases, with 16 bases remaining between them. Per germline, CDR1 MNHEY and CDR2 SVGAGI.

The rearrangement joins TRBV6-5 to TRBJ1-5; D gene unclear. This CDR3 is built from 14 residues. The ends were cut back, 2 bases at V and 9 bases at J, with 14 bases in the middle. CDR1 MNHEY and CDR2 SVGAGI come from the germline V gene. The CDR3 sequence: CASSYLQATGPQHF. CDR3 nucleotides: TGTGCCAGCAGTTACCTACAAGCGACGGGGCCCCAGCATTTT.

The chain couples TRBV19 to TRBJ2-7, with D perhaps TRBD1 (6 bases). The CDR3 runs to 13 residues. Between the trimmed V and J ends, which lost 5 bases and 3 bases, there was a span of 11 bases. Germline V lookup: CDR1 LNHDA, CDR2 SQIVND (reference sequence). Written as DNA, the CDR3 is TGTGCCAGTAGTGGTGGACAGCTCTACGAGCAGTACTTC. Translation gives CASSGGQLYEQYF. Complete variable domain (other parts from reference TRBV19 and TRBJ2-7): DGGITQSPKYLFRKEGQNVTLSCEQNLNHDAMYWYRQDPGQGLRLIYYSQIVNDFQKGDIAEGYSVSREKKESFPLTVTSAQKNPTAFYLCASSGGQLYEQYFGPGTRLTVT.